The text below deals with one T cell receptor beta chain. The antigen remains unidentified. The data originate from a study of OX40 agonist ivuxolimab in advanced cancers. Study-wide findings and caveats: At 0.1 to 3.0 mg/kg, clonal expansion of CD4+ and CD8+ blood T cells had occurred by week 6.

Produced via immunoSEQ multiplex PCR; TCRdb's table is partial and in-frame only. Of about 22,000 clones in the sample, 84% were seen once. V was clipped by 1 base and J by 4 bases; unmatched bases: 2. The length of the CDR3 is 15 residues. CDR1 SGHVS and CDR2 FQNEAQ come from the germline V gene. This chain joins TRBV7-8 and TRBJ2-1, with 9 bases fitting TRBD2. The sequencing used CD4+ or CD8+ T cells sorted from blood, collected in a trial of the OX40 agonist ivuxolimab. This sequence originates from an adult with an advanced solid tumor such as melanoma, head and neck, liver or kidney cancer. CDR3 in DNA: TGTGCCAGCAGCTTAGAGCGGGGGGCTTACAATGAGCAGTTCTTC. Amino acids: CASSLERGAYNEQFF.